This TCR beta chain was identified during a study of T cell responses to AZD1222 COVID-19 vaccine. Study results and caveats: A mostly white British donor set with more females was recruited, and clonal diversity was possibly underestimated.

A remark on this clone: The antigen remains undetermined.

Second-dose intervals of approximately 4 or approximately 12 weeks were pooled. Trimming took 11 bases from V and 0 from J; bases not matched to a gene: 27. Germline CDR1 and CDR2: SNHLY and FYNNEI. The CDR3 is 20 residues long. Clones were read by immunoSEQ multiplex PCR, and TCRdb kept only the in-frame ones, dropping some. Of around 71,000 clones in the sample, 80% are singletons; the top ten hold over 13%. The genes are TRBV2 and TRBJ2-7, with 8 nucleotides matching TRBD2. This TCR came from an adult who received the AZD1222 COVID-19 vaccine. The specimen comprised peripheral blood, sampled 28 days after the second AZD1222 dose. The DNA of the CDR3 is TGTGCCCCTCTCGGGCAGGGAGGACTTGGCGGGGGGTTTAGCTCCTACGAGCAGTACTTC. Translated: CAPLGQGGLGGGFSSYEQYF.